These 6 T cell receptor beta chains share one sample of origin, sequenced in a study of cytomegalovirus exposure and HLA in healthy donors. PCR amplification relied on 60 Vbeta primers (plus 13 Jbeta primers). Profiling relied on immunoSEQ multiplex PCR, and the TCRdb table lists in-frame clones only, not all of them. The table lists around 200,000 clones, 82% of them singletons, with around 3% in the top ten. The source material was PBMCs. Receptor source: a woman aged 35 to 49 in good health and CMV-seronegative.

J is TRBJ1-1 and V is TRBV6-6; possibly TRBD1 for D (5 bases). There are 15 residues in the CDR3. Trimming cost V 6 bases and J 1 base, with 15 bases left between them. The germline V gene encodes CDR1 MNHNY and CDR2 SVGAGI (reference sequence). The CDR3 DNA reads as TGTGCCAGCAGATCACCAGGGCGGTCGAACACTGAAGCTTTCTTT. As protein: CASRSPGRSNTEAFF.

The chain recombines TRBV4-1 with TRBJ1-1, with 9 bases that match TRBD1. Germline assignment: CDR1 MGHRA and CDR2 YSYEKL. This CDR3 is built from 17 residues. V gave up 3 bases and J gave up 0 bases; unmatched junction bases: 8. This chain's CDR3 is CASSHEQGAAMNTEAFF. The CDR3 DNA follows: TGCGCCAGCAGCCATGAACAGGGGGCTGCGATGAACACTGAAGCTTTCTTT.

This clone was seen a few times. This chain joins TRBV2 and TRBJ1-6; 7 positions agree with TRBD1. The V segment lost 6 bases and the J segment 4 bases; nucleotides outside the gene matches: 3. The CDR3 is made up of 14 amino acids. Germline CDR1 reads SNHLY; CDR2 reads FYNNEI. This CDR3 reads CASSGTVYNSPLHF. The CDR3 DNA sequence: TGTGCCAGCAGCGGGACAGTTTATAATTCACCCCTCCACTTT. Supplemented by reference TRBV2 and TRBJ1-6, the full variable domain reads EPEVTQTPSHQVTQMGQEVILRCVPISNHLYFYWYRQILGQKVEFLVSFYNNEISEKSEIFDDQFSVERPDGSNFTLKIRSTKLEDSAMYFCASSGTVYNSPLHFGNGTRLTVT.

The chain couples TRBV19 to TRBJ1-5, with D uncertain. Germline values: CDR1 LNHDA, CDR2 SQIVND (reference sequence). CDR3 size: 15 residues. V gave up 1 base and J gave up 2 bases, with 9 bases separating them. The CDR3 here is CASSIAAGGNQPQHF. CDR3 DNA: TGTGCCAGTAGTATAGCGGCAGGTGGCAATCAGCCCCAGCATTTT.

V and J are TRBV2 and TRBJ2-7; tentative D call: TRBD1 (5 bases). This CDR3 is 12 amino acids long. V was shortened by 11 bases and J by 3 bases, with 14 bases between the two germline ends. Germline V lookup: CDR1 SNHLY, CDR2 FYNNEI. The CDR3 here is CAHSDSHYEQYF. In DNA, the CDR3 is TGTGCCCACTCAGACAGCCACTACGAGCAGTACTTC.

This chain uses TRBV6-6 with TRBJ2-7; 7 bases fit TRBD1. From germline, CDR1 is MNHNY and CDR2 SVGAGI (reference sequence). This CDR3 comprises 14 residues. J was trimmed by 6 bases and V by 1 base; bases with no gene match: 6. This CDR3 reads CASSYLDRVGEQYF. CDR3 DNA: TGTGCCAGCAGTTACTTAGACAGGGTGGGCGAGCAGTACTTC.